This T cell receptor beta chain was documented in a study of T cell responses to AZD1222 COVID-19 vaccine. Germline assignment: CDR1 MDHEN and CDR2 SYDVKM. The CDR3 is 15 residues long. Trimming left V 3 bases short and J 6 bases short, with 14 bases between. Study results and limitations: In all cases, repertoires were sampled only after the peak T cell response. Donor demographics were predominantly white British with a female majority; clonal diversity may be underestimated.

TCRdb keeps only in-frame clones here, not all; method: immunoSEQ multiplex PCR. The sample contains approximately 150,000 clones, about 90% of which appear only once. In regard to this clone: Antigen: not known.

The chain employs TRBV28 and TRBJ2-2; no firm D call. This clonotype originated in an adult who received the MenACWY meningococcal vaccine as a control. Source: peripheral blood, taken 28 days after the second dose of the MenACWY control vaccine. CDR3 protein: CASSLVGLRPGELFF. CDR3 nucleotides: TGTGCCAGCAGTTTGGTAGGGCTCCGGCCCGGGGAGCTGTTTTTT.